Included here is one TCR beta chain sequence, with context. These data originate in a study of blood T cell repertoires in COVID-19. The protocol was immunoSEQ multiplex PCR, while the TCRdb copy is restricted to in-frame clones and leaves out a portion. This table holds some 140,000 clones, roughly 79% found once. This CDR3 comprises 13 residues. Trimming shortened V by 3 bases and J by 6 bases, and 9 bases separated the two germline ends. This sequence joins TRBV12-3 or TRBV12-4 and TRBJ2-1; D not certain. This receptor was taken from a woman in her sixties with active or convalescent COVID-19. Input material: peripheral blood. CDR3 nucleotide sequence: TGTGCCAGCAGTTTTGCTAGAGGCAATGAGCAGTTCTTC. This translates into CASSFARGNEQFF.